Shown below are 25 T cell receptor beta chains from a single sample sequenced in a study of blood T cells in healthy people across ages. PCR was performed a second time for 7 to 11 cycles using a sample-barcoded 5' primer and a J-beta primer mix. One entry per CDR3 protein, called by TCRdb with MiXCR from the 5' RACE reads. The sample contains 700,000 or so distinct CDR3 sequences, about a fifth of which appear only once. Material for sequencing was blood. These receptors originate from a man between 65 and 85 years old in good health.

The rearrangement uses TRBV12-3 or TRBV12-4 and TRBJ2-2, with TRBD1 identical over 8 bases. After removal of 5 bases from V and 2 bases from J, the junction contained 10 bases not matched to a gene. The CDR3 spans 17 residues. This CDR3 reads CASSPVAGQGNTGELFF. In DNA form, the CDR3 reads TGTGCCAGCAGTCCAGTTGCCGGACAGGGCAACACCGGGGAGCTGTTTTTT.

The chain employs TRBV7-9 and TRBJ2-3; 9 bases align to TRBD2. This CDR3 contains 13 residues. CDR1 is SEHNR, CDR2 FQNEAQ, per germline (reference sequence). With V trimmed by 3 bases and J by 11 bases, 6 bases remained unmatched. The CDR3 nucleotides read TGTGCCAGCAGCTTCCGGACTAGCGATTTGCAGTATTTT. Protein product: CASSFRTSDLQYF.

This clonotype was observed a handful of times. J is TRBJ1-3 and V is TRBV7-2; D gene uncertain. The CDR3 length is 12 residues. The V gene lost 5 bases and the J gene lost 4 bases, with 6 bases spanning the gap. Germline V gene sequence: CDR1 SGHTA, CDR2 FQGNSA. DNA of the CDR3: TGTGCCAGCAGCATACAGGGAAACACCATATATTTT. Amino acid sequence: CASSIQGNTIYF. Variable domain in full (rest from reference TRBV7-2 and TRBJ1-3): GAGVSQSPSNKVTEKGKDVELRCDPISGHTALYWYRQSLGQGLEFLIYFQGNSAPDKSGLPSDRFSAERTGGSVSTLTIQRTQQEDSAVYLCASSIQGNTIYFGEGSWLTVV.

Many counts were recorded for this clonotype. V is TRBV6-2 or TRBV6-3 and J is TRBJ2-1, with D perhaps matching TRBD1 or TRBD2 (5 bases each). Germline V lookup: CDR1 MNHEY, CDR2 SVGEGT. The ends were cut back, 6 bases at V and 0 bases at J, with 12 bases in the middle. CDR3 length: 15 residues. This CDR3 reads CASSPSGRSYNEQFF. In nucleotides, the CDR3 is TGTGCCAGCAGCCCCTCGGGGCGCTCCTACAATGAGCAGTTCTTC.

This clonotype was picked up a small number of times. The chain has TRBV29-1 and TRBJ2-5; 9 nucleotides align to TRBD1. CDR1 SQVTM and CDR2 ANQGSEA come from the germline V gene. This CDR3 region has 16 residues. J lost 4 bases, V lost 6 bases, and 15 bases had no gene match. For the CDR3, the DNA is TGCAGCGTGTCCTCCACAGGGGGCATCTCCGGAGAGACCCAGTACTTC. Translated: CSVSSTGGISGETQYF.

The CDR3 sequence: CASSLQGGGSFGSYNEQFF. In DNA, the CDR3 is TGTGCCAGCAGTTTACAAGGCGGGGGCTCTTTTGGCTCCTACAATGAGCAGTTCTTC. The rearrangement joins TRBV12-3 or TRBV12-4 to TRBJ2-1; tentative D call: TRBD2 (7 bases). V was cut by 2 bases and J by 0 bases, with 20 bases left in between. The CDR3 length is 19 residues.

The chain has TRBV28 and TRBJ2-7; D possibly matches TRBD1 or TRBD2 (5 bases each). V lost 10 bases and J lost 4, with 17 bases in between. Germline CDR1 MDHEN, CDR2 SYDVKM. The CDR3 loop spans 13 amino acids. This CDR3 reads CATQSPGGYEQYF. The CDR3 region has the DNA TGTGCCACCCAGTCTCCTGGGGGTTACGAGCAGTACTTC.

In this sample, this clonotype turned up a few times. The CDR3 DNA reads TGTGCCAGCAGCCAAGACGTGACAGGATCTGGAGGCTACACCTTC. It encodes CASSQDVTGSGGYTF. This chain uses TRBV3-1 with TRBJ1-2; perhaps TRBD1 as D (6 bases). The CDR3 totals 15 residues. Deletions cut 0 bases from V and 8 bases from J, with 16 bases between. Germline CDR1 LGHDT, CDR2 YNNKEL (reference sequence).

This clonotype was found a few times. This sequence joins TRBV3-1 and TRBJ2-7; a possible D gene is TRBD2 (6 bases). Trimming left V 0 bases short and J 5 bases short, with 17 bases between. Germline V lookup: CDR1 LGHDT, CDR2 YNNKEL (reference sequence). This CDR3 spans 16 amino acids. The CDR3 reads CASSQDLPGLAHEQYF. In DNA, the CDR3 is TGTGCCAGCAGCCAAGACCTCCCGGGACTGGCCCACGAGCAGTACTTC.

The chain joins TRBV5-1 to TRBJ2-1; 8 bases align to TRBD1. The J call may not be correct, given that the DNA end is closer to TRBJ2-7. The CDR3 is made up of 16 amino acids. The V gene's germline CDR1 is SGHRS and CDR2 YFSETQ. The CDR3 protein is CASSLALTGQAYEQYF. CDR3 nucleotides: TGCGCCAGCAGCTTGGCCCTTACGGGACAGGCCTACGAGCAGTACTTC.

This clonotype was seen only a few times. V and J are TRBV29-1 and TRBJ1-1; 7 nucleotides align to TRBD1. V trimming: 8 bases; J trimming: 11 bases; junction bases outside the gene matches: 14. This CDR3 has 12 residues. Germline assignment: CDR1 SQVTM and CDR2 ANQGSEA. The CDR3: CSSGQDRSGAFF. The DNA for the CDR3 is TGCAGCTCCGGACAGGACCGCAGTGGGGCTTTCTTT.

This clonotype was seen a few times. The V call is TRBV6-5, the J call TRBJ1-2, with 7 bases aligning to TRBD1. This CDR3 is built from 14 residues. V was pared by 4 bases and J by 8 bases, with 10 bases of the junction left unmatched. Germline V gene lookup returns CDR1 MNHEY and CDR2 SVGAGI. The CDR3 here is CASSSPTGSWGYTF. For the CDR3, the DNA is TGTGCCAGCAGTTCCCCGACAGGGTCGTGGGGCTACACCTTC.

This clonotype was detected only a few times. V and J are TRBV29-1 and TRBJ2-1; 14 nucleotides match TRBD2. CDR1 is SQVTM and CDR2 is ANQGSEA in the germline V gene. The CDR3 loop spans 15 amino acids. V lost 1 base and J lost 9; bases outside the gene matches: 5. The CDR3 loop reads CSVEGTSGRFGEQFF. CDR3 coding DNA: TGCAGCGTTGAAGGGACTAGCGGGAGGTTCGGTGAGCAGTTCTTC.

This clonotype has a handful of counts. The chain is built from TRBV20-1 and TRBJ2-5; D not resolved. This CDR3 contains 12 residues. V lost 4 bases to trimming and J lost 6 bases, with 12 bases between them. Looked up from germline, CDR1 is DFQATT and CDR2 is SNEGSKA (reference sequence). The CDR3 DNA reads as TGCAGTGCTACAAACCGTGGACAGACCCAGTACTTC. Translated: CSATNRGQTQYF.

The chain links TRBV6-2 or TRBV6-3 to TRBJ2-5; 7 bases agree with TRBD1. This CDR3 is 13 amino acids long. Germline CDR1 MNHEY, CDR2 SVGEGT. With V trimmed by 6 bases and J by 6 bases, 7 bases remained unmatched. The CDR3 coding sequence is TGTGCCAGCAGGGAACAGGGGATGAAGACCCAGTACTTC. As protein: CASREQGMKTQYF.

The chain links TRBV29-1 to TRBJ2-3; tentative D call: TRBD2 (5 bases). This CDR3 comprises 15 residues. Trimming left V 1 base short and J 0 bases short, with 11 bases between. Germline V lookup: CDR1 SQVTM, CDR2 ANQGSEA. CDR3 sequence: CSVEAGLFSTDTQYF. As DNA, the CDR3 is TGCAGCGTTGAAGCCGGACTCTTTAGCACAGATACGCAGTATTTT.

Comment on this clonotype: Lacking the conserved final phenylalanine or tryptophan, this CDR3 likely reflects a read error. V usage is TRBV12-3 or TRBV12-4 and J usage is TRBJ1-4; D unclear. The CDR3 is made up of 15 amino acids. The ends were cut back, 6 bases at V and 1 base at J, with 12 bases in the middle. The CDR3 sequence: CASSPTTLTNEKLFS. The CDR3 bases are TGTGCCAGCAGCCCAACGACATTAACTAATGAAAAACTGTTTTCT.

This clonotype has at least ten counts. The rearrangement joins TRBV14 to TRBJ1-1, with D perhaps TRBD1 (5 bases). The germline CDR1 and CDR2 sequences are SGHDN and FVKESK. Trimming shortened V by 5 bases and J by 0 bases, and 7 bases separated the two germline ends. CDR3 size: 13 residues. CDR3 DNA sequence: TGTGCCAGCAGCACGGGACTGAACACTGAAGCTTTCTTT. This encodes CASSTGLNTEAFF.

This clonotype was seen only a few times. J is TRBJ1-5 and V is TRBV5-1, with 12 bases aligning to TRBD1. CDR1 is SGHRS and CDR2 is YFSETQ in the germline V gene. The trim removed 9 bases at V and 5 bases at J, leaving 6 bases unmatched. The CDR3 has 14 residues. The CDR3 coding sequence is TGCGCCACTCCAGGGACAGGGGGCGATCAGCCCCAGCATTTT. Translation gives CATPGTGGDQPQHF.

A few counts support this clonotype. V usage is TRBV7-9 and J usage is TRBJ2-3; the D gene is possibly TRBD2 (5 bases). V lost 6 bases to trimming and J lost 6 bases, with 16 bases between them. The CDR3 covers 14 residues. Germline V gene sequence: CDR1 SEHNR, CDR2 FQNEAQ (reference sequence). CDR3 protein: CASSTRGSQDTQYF. The CDR3 DNA reads TGTGCCAGCAGTACCAGAGGGTCTCAGGATACGCAGTATTTT. The complete variable domain, with remaining parts taken from reference TRBV7-9 and TRBJ2-3, reads DTGVSQNPRHKITKRGQNVTFRCDPISEHNRLYWYRQTLGQGPEFLTYFQNEAQLEKSRLLSDRFSAERPKGSFSTLEIQRTEQGDSAMYLCASSTRGSQDTQYFGPGTRLTVL.

CDR3 nucleotide sequence: TGTGCCAGCAGCTATCCTCGTCAGGGGTCTGACACAGATACGCAGTATTTT. It yields the protein CASSYPRQGSDTDTQYF. The J gene is TRBJ2-3, the V gene TRBV28, with D possibly being TRBD1 (6 bases). V was clipped by 6 bases and J by 2 bases, with 21 bases between them. The germline V gene has CDR1 MDHEN and CDR2 SYDVKM. CDR3 length: 17 amino acids.

With respect to this clonotype: The conserved final phenylalanine or tryptophan is absent from the CDR3, which likely points to a read error. This chain joins TRBV12-3 or TRBV12-4 and TRBJ2-5; the match to TRBD2 covers 11 bases. The CDR3 covers 13 residues. The V gene end was trimmed by 2 bases and the J gene end by 11 bases; junction bases not matched to a gene: 4. The CDR3 DNA sequence: TGTGCCAGCAGTTTACTAGCGGGGGGAGAGCAGTACCTC. Its translation: CASSLLAGGEQYL.

The chain carries TRBV5-1 and TRBJ1-1, with no clear D. This CDR3 region has 13 residues. Germline CDR1 reads SGHRS; CDR2 reads YFSETQ. Trimming removed 0 bases at V and 5 bases at J, with 8 bases between. The CDR3 loop is CASSLDSPTEAFF. The CDR3 nucleotides are TGCGCCAGCAGCTTGGACAGCCCGACTGAAGCTTTCTTT.

This sequence joins TRBV11-2 and TRBJ1-1; D may be TRBD1 (5 bases). The CDR3 has 14 amino acids. Germline V lookup: CDR1 SGHAT, CDR2 FQNNGV. V was pared by 1 base and J by 2 bases, with 8 bases between. CDR3 residues: CASSLVDRNTEAFF. In DNA form, the CDR3 reads TGTGCCAGCAGCTTAGTCGACAGAAACACTGAAGCTTTCTTT.

The chain couples TRBV7-9 to TRBJ2-1; 8 nucleotides line up with TRBD2. Trimming at V came to 5 bases and at J to 2 bases, leaving 5 bases not matched to a gene. The CDR3 is 15 residues long. Germline V gene lookup returns CDR1 SEHNR and CDR2 FQNEAQ (reference sequence). The CDR3 DNA follows: TGTGCCAGCAGCGGGGCTAGCGGGCCCTACAATGAGCAGTTCTTC. Protein: CASSGASGPYNEQFF.